These 5 T cell receptor beta chains originate from one sample sequenced in a study of blood T cell repertoires in COVID-19 (dated by TCRdb to 2018 to 2021). Receptor amplification or capture employed the immunoSEQ multiplex PCR assay. Not all clones reach the TCRdb copy of this immuneACCESS table, which keeps in-frame sequences only. Checked studies attribute under half of the gap to unresolved V genes and leave the rest unexplained. Counted in this sample were 110,000 to 150,000 clones; roughly three quarters of them appeared once. In total, the top ten clones hold approximately 2% of the sample. Sequencing was done on a sample of peripheral blood. These receptors came from a woman aged 55-69 years with acute or convalescent COVID-19.

This chain connects TRBV3-1 (or the pseudogene TRBV3-2) to TRBJ2-3, with 7 bases lining up with TRBD2. The CDR3 has 16 residues. V was pared by 1 base and J by 4 bases, with 8 bases of the junction left unmatched. Germline assignment: CDR1 LGHDT and CDR2 YNNKEL (reference sequence). The CDR3 sequence is CASSQGFAGVADTQYF. For the CDR3, the DNA is TGTGCCAGCAGCCAAGGTTTCGCGGGAGTGGCAGATACGCAGTATTTT.

The V and J genes are TRBV5-4 and TRBJ2-7; 8 bases match TRBD1. CDR3 size: 16 residues. From germline, CDR1 is SGHNT and CDR2 YYREEE (reference sequence). Unmatched junction bases numbered 8, after V lost 3 bases and J lost 0 bases. CDR3: CASSSSDRGSSYEQYF. CDR3 nucleotide sequence: TGTGCCAGCAGCTCTTCCGACAGGGGATCCTCCTACGAGCAGTACTTC.

This clone was detected only a few times. The rearrangement links TRBV3-1 (or the pseudogene TRBV3-2) to TRBJ1-4; D call uncertain. Trimming removed 3 bases at V and 6 bases at J, with 11 bases between. The CDR3 spans 14 residues. Germline CDR1 reads LGHDT; CDR2 reads YNNKEL (reference sequence). Here the CDR3 reads CASSQRGLDEKLFF. CDR3 DNA: TGTGCCAGCAGCCAGCGGGGTTTGGATGAAAAACTGTTTTTT.

The table lists this clone with a few counts. The rearrangement links TRBV3-1 (or the pseudogene TRBV3-2) to TRBJ2-7; possibly TRBD2 for D (6 bases). The CDR3 length is 14 residues. V dropped 0 bases and J dropped 3 bases, with 9 bases sitting between them. Germline values: CDR1 LGHDT, CDR2 YNNKEL (reference sequence). This CDR3 reads CASSQDPTSYEQYF. The DNA of the CDR3 is TGTGCCAGCAGCCAAGATCCGACTAGCTACGAGCAGTACTTC.

J is TRBJ1-6 and V is TRBV7-9, with 10 bases aligning to TRBD1. The CDR3 totals 14 residues. The germline V gene has CDR1 SEHNR and CDR2 FQNEAQ (reference sequence). V was clipped by 5 bases and J by 14 bases; unmatched bases: 9. The CDR3 nucleotides read TGTGCCAGCAGCCCGGACAGGGGGACTTCCACCCTCCACTTT. Its translation is CASSPDRGTSTLHF.